A single sample is the source of the 26 T cell receptor beta chains below, sequenced in a study of blood T cell repertoires in COVID-19. Produced via immunoSEQ multiplex PCR; TCRdb's table is partial and in-frame only. The sample lists about 130,000 clones, under 90% seen once, with 12% in the top ten. Sample: peripheral blood. These receptors were taken from an older woman with acute or convalescent COVID-19.

The chain links TRBV11-2 to TRBJ2-3, with D possibly TRBD2 on 5 matching bases. Germline V gene sequence: CDR1 SGHAT, CDR2 FQNNGV. The germline V and J ends were trimmed by 5 bases and 8 bases, with 14 bases remaining between them. This CDR3 contains 13 residues. The DNA for the CDR3 is TGTGCCAGCAGCCAAACCGGGATCGGTACGCAGTATTTT. Its translation is CASSQTGIGTQYF. The whole variable domain, filled in from reference TRBV11-2 and TRBJ2-3, reads EAGVAQSPRYKIIEKRQSVAFWCNPISGHATLYWYQQILGQGPKLLIQFQNNGVVDDSQLPKDRFSAERLKGVDSTLKIQPAKLEDSAVYLCASSQTGIGTQYFGPGTRLTVL.

The chain recombines TRBV6-5 with TRBJ2-7; 10 bases are a match to TRBD1. The CDR3 contains 15 residues. CDR1 is MNHEY and CDR2 is SVGAGI in the germline V gene. V shed 4 bases, J shed 5 bases, and the junction held 8 bases outside the gene matches. The CDR3 spells CASSSSGQGTHEQYF. The CDR3 DNA reads as TGTGCCAGCAGTTCCTCGGGACAGGGGACCCACGAGCAGTACTTC.

The chain couples TRBV5-8 to TRBJ1-4; D gene unclear. The CDR3 is made up of 13 amino acids. Per the germline V gene, CDR1 is SGHTS and CDR2 is YDEGEE. V dropped 0 bases and J dropped 5 bases, with 5 bases sitting between them. As DNA, the CDR3 is TGTGCCAGCAGCTTGGGTGGCAATGAAAAACTGTTTTTT. It translates to CASSLGGNEKLFF. The variable domain in full, completed from reference TRBV5-8 and TRBJ1-4, reads EAGVTQSPTHLIKTRGQQATLRCSPISGHTSVYWYQQALGLGLQFLLWYDEGEERNRGNFPPRFSGRQFPNYSSELNVNALELEDSALYLCASSLGGNEKLFFGSGTQLSVL.

J is TRBJ2-7 and V is TRBV24-1; weak D call: TRBD2 (5 bases). Germline V gene sequence: CDR1 KGHDR, CDR2 SFDVKD. V was trimmed by 3 bases and J by 4 bases, leaving 15 bases between them. CDR3 length equals 15 residues. The CDR3 DNA reads TGTGCCACCAGTGATCCCCAGAGCGGAATATACGAGCAGTACTTC. This encodes CATSDPQSGIYEQYF.

The V call is TRBV29-1, the J call TRBJ1-2; 8 bases match TRBD1. Trimming took 5 bases from V and 4 from J; bases not matched to a gene: 9. This CDR3 is 14 amino acids long. The germline CDR1 and CDR2 sequences are SQVTM and ANQGSEA. CDR3 bases: TGCAGCGTTCTGACAGGGGCCGACCCCTATGGCTACACCTTC. Protein product: CSVLTGADPYGYTF. Variable domain in full (rest from reference TRBV29-1 and TRBJ1-2): SAVISQKPSRDICQRGTSLTIQCQVDSQVTMMFWYRQQPGQSLTLIATANQGSEATYESGFVIDKFPISRPNLTFSTLTVSNMSPEDSSIYLCSVLTGADPYGYTFGSGTRLTVV.

The chain couples TRBV19 to TRBJ1-2; 7 positions agree with TRBD1. This CDR3 comprises 13 residues. The trim removed 9 bases at V and 1 base at J, leaving 5 bases unmatched. The germline gives CDR1 LNHDA, CDR2 SQIVND (reference sequence). The CDR3 sequence is CASARDSNYGYTF. CDR3 nucleotides: TGTGCCAGCGCCAGGGACAGTAACTATGGCTACACCTTC.

The rearrangement uses TRBV19 and TRBJ1-2; 7 nucleotides agree with TRBD1. The CDR3 runs 15 residues. Looked up from germline, CDR1 is LNHDA and CDR2 is SQIVND (reference sequence). Trimming took 10 bases from V and 1 from J; bases not matched to a gene: 12. CDR3 nucleotides: TGTGCCACAACACCACAGGGGCAGGTTAACTATGGCTACACCTTC. The encoded protein is CATTPQGQVNYGYTF.

A note on this clone: In the same sample, other DNA sequences code for this CDR3. This rearrangement joins TRBV5-1 to TRBJ2-5, with 9 bases aligning to TRBD1. The CDR3 covers 14 residues. Trimming cost V 4 bases and J 2 bases; bases outside gene matches: 3. In germline, CDR1 is SGHRS, CDR2 YFSETQ. The CDR3, as DNA: TGCGCCAGCAGCCCTGGACAGGGGCAAGAGACCCAGTACTTC. Its translation is CASSPGQGQETQYF.

This rearrangement joins TRBV19 to TRBJ2-1, with D possibly being TRBD2 (7 bases). CDR3 size: 14 residues. Germline V lookup: CDR1 LNHDA, CDR2 SQIVND (reference sequence). The ends were cut back, 5 bases at V and 9 bases at J, with 17 bases in the middle. The CDR3, as DNA: TGTGCCAGTAGTCGGGGGGCCGGGATGACTGAGCAGTTCTTC. This translates into CASSRGAGMTEQFF.

V is TRBV24-1 and J is TRBJ2-7; TRBD2 might be the D (6 bases). V lost 10 bases to trimming and J lost 7 bases, with 16 bases between them. The CDR3 totals 12 residues. Germline CDR1 KGHDR, CDR2 SFDVKD. The DNA of the CDR3 is TGTGCCACGGCGGGGCGGATAGGAGAGCAGTACTTC. Encoded protein: CATAGRIGEQYF.

The V call is TRBV10-2, the J call TRBJ1-2; the D gene is possibly TRBD1 (6 bases). The CDR3 loop spans 14 amino acids. Germline V gene sequence: CDR1 WSHSY, CDR2 SAAADI. V was pared by 8 bases and J by 3 bases, with 16 bases between. The CDR3 spells CASSQGKLHYGYTF. The CDR3 DNA reads as TGCGCCAGCTCGCAGGGGAAGCTACACTATGGCTACACCTTC.

Concerning this clone: The sample contains more than one DNA sequence encoding this CDR3. The chain carries TRBV18 and TRBJ1-2; 9 bases are shared with TRBD1. There are 14 residues in the CDR3. The J segment lost 8 bases and the V segment lost 3 bases, leaving 7 bases of the junction unmatched. Per germline, CDR1 KGHSH and CDR2 LQKENI. The CDR3 bases are TGTGCCAGCTCACCTCCGGGACAGGGATACGGCTACACCTTC. As protein: CASSPPGQGYGYTF. Full variable domain (rest looked up from reference TRBV18 and TRBJ1-2): NAGVMQNPRHLVRRRGQEARLRCSPMKGHSHVYWYRQLPEEGLKFMVYLQKENIIDESGMPKERFSAEFPKEGPSILRIQQVVRGDSAAYFCASSPPGQGYGYTFGSGTRLTVV.

J is TRBJ2-3 and V is TRBV5-1; a possible D gene is TRBD2 (5 bases). CDR3 length: 14 residues. Germline V CDR1 and CDR2: SGHRS, YFSETQ. The V gene lost 3 bases and the J gene lost 7 bases, with 15 bases spanning the gap. CDR3 in DNA: TGCGCCAGCAGCTCGGGGTGGGAGCGGAATACGCAGTATTTT. This gives the protein CASSSGWERNTQYF.

The J gene is TRBJ2-3, the V gene TRBV10-3, with D possibly being TRBD1 (5 bases). The germline gives CDR1 ENHRY, CDR2 SYGVKD. V was cut by 7 bases and J by 3 bases, with 14 bases left in between. The CDR3 extends over 14 amino acids. The CDR3 spells CAIKDQGGTDTQYF. The CDR3 DNA sequence: TGTGCCATCAAGGACCAGGGTGGGACAGATACGCAGTATTTT.

The chain links TRBV5-1 to TRBJ2-2; TRBD2 agrees at 7 bases. Germline loops: CDR1 SGHRS, CDR2 YFSETQ. This CDR3 region has 13 residues. The ends lost 2 bases at V and 8 bases at J; junction bases unmatched: 3. CDR3 loop: CASSFERGGELFF. The CDR3 region has the DNA TGCGCCAGCAGCTTTGAGCGGGGTGGGGAGCTGTTTTTT.

The V gene is TRBV10-1, the J gene TRBJ1-2; 7 bases fit TRBD1. The V gene end was trimmed by 6 bases and the J gene end by 4 bases; junction bases not matched to a gene: 2. CDR3 length: 12 amino acids. CDR1 WNHNN and CDR2 SYGVQD come from the germline V gene (reference sequence). The CDR3 spells CASRDRFYGYTF. CDR3 in DNA: TGCGCCAGCAGGGACAGGTTCTATGGCTACACCTTC.

The chain uses TRBV2 and TRBJ2-2, with 8 bases that match TRBD1. The CDR3 sequence is 13 residues long. V lost 7 bases to trimming and J lost 7 bases; unmatched junction nucleotides: 5. Looked up from germline, CDR1 is SNHLY and CDR2 is FYNNEI. CDR3 residues: CASTADRGGELFF. The CDR3, as DNA: TGTGCCAGCACGGCAGACAGGGGCGGGGAGCTGTTTTTT.

This chain connects TRBV10-1 to TRBJ2-5, with D possibly TRBD2 on 6 matching bases. The V end lost 2 bases, the J end lost 0 bases, and 7 bases lay between the germline ends. This CDR3 spans 14 amino acids. From germline, CDR1 is WNHNN and CDR2 SYGVQD (reference sequence). In nucleotides, the CDR3 is TGCGCCAGCAGTGAGGGACTAAACCAAGAGACCCAGTACTTC. This sequence encodes CASSEGLNQETQYF.

V usage is TRBV12-5 and J usage is TRBJ1-1; D is undetermined. V shed 0 bases and J shed 2 bases, with 10 bases lying between them. The CDR3 covers 15 residues. Germline-derived CDR1 and CDR2 are LGHNT and FRNRAP. In nucleotides, the CDR3 is TGTGCTAGTGGTTTGGTAATCGGTCCCAACACTGAAGCTTTCTTT. The encoded protein is CASGLVIGPNTEAFF.

V gene TRBV7-8 combines with J gene TRBJ1-4; D may be TRBD1 (6 bases). The CDR3 totals 14 residues. CDR1 and CDR2 (germline): SGHVS, FQNEAQ. Trimming shortened V by 5 bases and J by 6 bases, and 13 bases separated the two germline ends. CDR3 amino acids: CASSGGHSDEKLFF. CDR3 in DNA: TGTGCCAGCAGCGGGGGACACTCAGATGAAAAACTGTTTTTT.

CDR3 nucleotide sequence: TGTGCCAGTACGGGGGGGGTCGTCGGAAACACCATATATTTT. This sequence encodes CASTGGVVGNTIYF. This chain uses TRBV19 with TRBJ1-3, with D possibly TRBD1 on 5 matching bases. The CDR3 runs to 14 residues. Germline values: CDR1 LNHDA, CDR2 SQIVND (reference sequence). With 7 bases removed from V and 4 bases from J, the gap between germline ends came to 14 bases.

This clone was found a few times. The V call is TRBV30, the J call TRBJ2-1, with D perhaps TRBD2 (5 bases). Trimming removed 4 bases at V and 0 bases at J, with 10 bases between. Germline V gene sequence: CDR1 GTSNPN, CDR2 SVGIG (reference sequence). The CDR3 runs 14 residues. DNA for the CDR3: TGTGCCTGGAATCGGGGTAGCTCCTACAATGAGCAGTTCTTC. Protein sequence: CAWNRGSSYNEQFF.

The chain employs TRBV11-2 and TRBJ1-2; D unclear. V was pared by 5 bases and J by 4 bases, with 14 bases between. Germline CDR1 SGHAT, CDR2 FQNNGV. CDR3 length equals 14 residues. In DNA form, the CDR3 reads TGTGCCAGCAGCCCCCCCCAGTCTGTCTATGGCTACACCTTC. It codes for CASSPPQSVYGYTF.

The table lists this clone with a count of one. The chain joins TRBV5-1 to TRBJ2-5; no clear D. Germline V gene lookup returns CDR1 SGHRS and CDR2 YFSETQ. V shed 3 bases and J shed 2 bases, with 8 bases lying between them. There are 13 residues in the CDR3. CDR3 sequence (DNA): TGCGCCAGCAGCTCGGTACCACAAGAGACCCAGTACTTC. This sequence encodes CASSSVPQETQYF.

This chain links TRBV7-2 with TRBJ1-5; D call uncertain. Trimming pared 3 bases from V and 2 bases from J, leaving 8 bases between. From germline, CDR1 is SGHTA and CDR2 FQGNSA. The CDR3 runs 14 residues. Here the CDR3 reads CASSFQSGNQPQHF. CDR3 nucleotide sequence: TGTGCCAGCAGCTTTCAGTCCGGCAATCAGCCCCAGCATTTT.

The rearrangement uses TRBV9 and TRBJ2-2, with a tentative D call TRBD1 (6 bases). V was cut by 4 bases and J by 6 bases, with 16 bases left in between. Germline-derived CDR1 and CDR2 are SGDLS and YYNGEE. This CDR3 is 15 amino acids long. The CDR3 sequence is CASSPRTDPSGELFF. The DNA for the CDR3 is TGTGCCAGCAGCCCAAGGACAGACCCATCCGGGGAGCTGTTTTTT.